The source of this T cell receptor beta chain is a study of human T cells and chemical hapten exposure. With respect to this clonotype: Its antigen is unidentified.

Germline assignment: CDR1 LGHDT and CDR2 YNNKEL (reference sequence). Trimming shortened V by 0 bases and J by 3 bases, and 20 bases separated the two germline ends. CDR3 size: 18 residues. Overall study findings and caveats: TCRs above 1 in 1000 frequency did not change with DPC sensitization.

What the library attached to individual cDNA molecules were unique molecular identifiers. TCRdb reprocessed the reads via MiXCR and lists one record per CDR3 protein. The profile shows approximately 230 distinct CDR3 sequences, 94% of them singletons. Sequencing started from total RNA isolated from unfractionated whole blood. The receptor was isolated from a human donor who had alopecia or was a healthy volunteer (not recorded which). Some clones in this sample may be carry-over from other donors' samples. This table probably holds off-target reads from a library built for another chain. This chain links TRBV3-1 with TRBJ1-2; tentative D call: TRBD1 (6 bases). Sequenced material: whole blood. DNA of the CDR3: TGTGCCAGCAGCCAAGATTTCGGGAACGGGGGCGCAGACTATGGCTACACCTTC. Its protein product is CASSQDFGNGGADYGYTF.